This T cell receptor (beta chain) was identified in a study of T cell changes during pregnancy in multiple sclerosis. Repertoires were generated with immunoSEQ multiplex PCR, while TCRdb's copy carries only in-frame clones and drops some. The table includes 75,000 to 100,000 clones, around nine tenths detected once. Germline V gene sequence: CDR1 SGHDT, CDR2 YYEEEE. V gave up 6 bases and J gave up 5 bases, with 8 bases separating them. This CDR3 is 11 amino acids long. The chain uses TRBV5-6 and TRBJ1-1, with D unresolved. This sample comprised peripheral blood, obtained in the second trimester of pregnancy. This receptor was obtained from a female donor in good health, enrolled as a control in a pregnancy study. DNA for the CDR3: TGTGCCAGCATCGGGAGGACTGAAGCTTTCTTT. Encoded protein: CASIGRTEAFF.